The next 13 T cell receptor beta chains were all read from a single sample in a study of blood T cell repertoires in COVID-19 (dated by TCRdb to about 2020). Receptors were amplified or captured by the immunoSEQ multiplex PCR assay. TCRdb limited this immuneACCESS table to in-frame rearrangements with V and J called. A share of clones is missing; checked studies link under half to unresolved V genes, and the rest is unexplained. This sample comprises some 200,000 clones, 81% of them detected only once. The top ten constitute nearly 9.5% of the sample. The source material was PBMCs or T cells enriched from blood (not recorded which). These receptors were collected from a man aged 40-50 years who had recovered from COVID-19.

The CDR3 spells CASSRQGGYGYTF. The CDR3 DNA sequence: TGTGCCAGCAGTCGACAGGGGGGTTATGGCTACACCTTC. V gene TRBV27 combines with J gene TRBJ1-2, with TRBD1 identical over 9 bases. The CDR3 totals 13 residues. The V gene end was trimmed by 5 bases and the J gene end by 5 bases; junction bases not matched to a gene: 3. CDR1 and CDR2 from the germline V gene are MNHEY and SMNVEV (reference sequence).

The chain couples TRBV7-3 to TRBJ2-3; D unclear. Germline values: CDR1 SGHTA, CDR2 FQGTGA. V dropped 1 base and J dropped 0 bases, with 5 bases sitting between them. CDR3 length: 14 amino acids. CDR3 in amino acids: CASSLRSSTDTQYF. CDR3 DNA sequence: TGTGCCAGCAGCTTAAGGAGTAGCACAGATACGCAGTATTTT.

This rearrangement joins TRBV28 to TRBJ2-7; 8 bases fit TRBD2. V lost 6 bases to trimming and J lost 5 bases; unmatched junction nucleotides: 15. This CDR3 spans 16 amino acids. Germline V lookup: CDR1 MDHEN, CDR2 SYDVKM. Here the CDR3 reads CASRTAGEALADEQYF. The CDR3 DNA reads TGTGCCAGCAGGACAGCGGGAGAAGCTTTGGCCGACGAGCAGTACTTC.

V gene TRBV9 combines with J gene TRBJ2-1; TRBD2 aligns across 7 bases. CDR1 and CDR2 from the germline V gene are SGDLS and YYNGEE. The CDR3 is 18 residues long. V dropped 4 bases and J dropped 9; count of bases not matched to a gene: 22. CDR3 DNA sequence: TGTGCCAGCAGCCCCGGGACTAACTCCCCCCGGCAGATGGGTGAGCAGTTCTTC. This codes for CASSPGTNSPRQMGEQFF.

The chain carries TRBV3-1 (or the pseudogene TRBV3-2) and TRBJ2-7; unclear D gene. Trimming shortened V by 5 bases and J by 3 bases, and 5 bases separated the two germline ends. Germline loops: CDR1 LGHDT, CDR2 YNNKEL (reference sequence). The CDR3 consists of 11 residues. The CDR3: CASSFFYEQYF. The CDR3 bases are TGTGCCAGCAGCTTCTTCTACGAGCAGTACTTC.

The V and J genes are TRBV2 and TRBJ2-1, with TRBD2 as a possible D gene (6 bases). The CDR3 length is 15 residues. Trimming took off 4 bases at V and 7 bases at J, with 17 bases between the two ends. The germline V gene encodes CDR1 SNHLY and CDR2 FYNNEI. For the CDR3, the DNA is TGTGCCAGCAGTGGAGTGCGGGGCGGGGCTAATGAGCAGTTCTTC. Translated: CASSGVRGGANEQFF.

This clone was observed a handful of times. The rearrangement uses TRBV5-8 and TRBJ1-2; D gene ambiguous. V dropped 3 bases and J dropped 1 base, with 7 bases sitting between them. The CDR3 covers 13 residues. Germline V CDR1 and CDR2: SGHTS, YDEGEE. CDR3 in DNA: TGTGCCAGCAGCTCCACCTATAACTATGGCTACACCTTC. This codes for CASSSTYNYGYTF.

The gene calls are TRBV19 and TRBJ2-7; perhaps TRBD1 as D (6 bases). The CDR3 covers 15 residues. Germline values: CDR1 LNHDA, CDR2 SQIVND (reference sequence). Deletions cut 3 bases from V and 5 bases from J, with 17 bases between. Written as DNA, the CDR3 is TGTGCCAGTAGTATTAGCCTCCAGGGGTTGCACGAGCAGTACTTC. Translated, it gives CASSISLQGLHEQYF.

This clone came up a few times. The chain uses TRBV4-2 and TRBJ1-1; 7 bases match TRBD1. The CDR3 consists of 15 residues. The V and J ends lost 4 bases and 2 bases, in that order; junction bases with no gene match: 7. Germline V lookup: CDR1 LGHNA, CDR2 YNFKEQ. CDR3: CASSLTGHGNTEAFF. CDR3 sequence (DNA): TGTGCCAGCAGCCTGACAGGGCACGGAAACACTGAAGCTTTCTTT.

For the CDR3, the DNA is TGCGCCAGCAGCGGAACCGGGACAGCTTTTAACTATGGCTACACCTTC. Translating it yields CASSGTGTAFNYGYTF. The chain employs TRBV5-1 and TRBJ1-2, with 7 bases identical to TRBD1. Trimming cost V 4 bases and J 1 base; bases outside gene matches: 10. Germline V gives CDR1 SGHRS, CDR2 YFSETQ. This CDR3 spans 16 amino acids.

V and J are TRBV6-5 and TRBJ1-2; 7 bases fit TRBD1. Germline V gene lookup returns CDR1 MNHEY and CDR2 SVGAGI. The V segment lost 6 bases and the J segment 4 bases; nucleotides outside the gene matches: 5. The CDR3 spans 13 residues. CDR3 sequence (DNA): TGTGCCAGCAGCCGGGACAGTTCCTATGGCTACACCTTC. Encoded protein: CASSRDSSYGYTF.

The chain is built from TRBV5-6 and TRBJ2-7; 11 bases align to TRBD2. Looked up from germline, CDR1 is SGHDT and CDR2 is YYEEEE. V lost 0 bases, J lost 13 bases, and 6 bases stayed unmatched. This CDR3 comprises 13 residues. CDR3 sequence: CASSLGTSGSYYF. CDR3 DNA: TGTGCCAGCAGCTTGGGTACTAGCGGGAGCTACTACTTC.

The J gene is TRBJ2-1, the V gene TRBV5-1; 8 bases align to TRBD2. Trimming at V came to 0 bases and at J to 6 bases, leaving 2 bases not matched to a gene. The CDR3 length is 14 residues. Germline CDR1 reads SGHRS; CDR2 reads YFSETQ. The CDR3 DNA is TGCGCCAGCAGCTTGGCGGGAGGGGGCAATGAGCAGTTCTTC. This codes for CASSLAGGGNEQFF.